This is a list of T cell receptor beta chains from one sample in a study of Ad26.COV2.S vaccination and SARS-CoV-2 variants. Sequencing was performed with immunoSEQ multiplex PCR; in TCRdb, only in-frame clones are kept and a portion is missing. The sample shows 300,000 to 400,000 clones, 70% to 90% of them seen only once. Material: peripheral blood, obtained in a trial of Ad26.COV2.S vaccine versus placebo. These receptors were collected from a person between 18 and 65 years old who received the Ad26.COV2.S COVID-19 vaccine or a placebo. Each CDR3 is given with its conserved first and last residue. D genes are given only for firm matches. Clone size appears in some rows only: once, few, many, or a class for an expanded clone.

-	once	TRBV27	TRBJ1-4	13	TGTGCCAGCACTCGGAGGGTTGATGAAAAACTGTTTTTT	CASTRRVDEKLFF
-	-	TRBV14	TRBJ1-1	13	TGTGCCAGCAGCCTGGGGGGAAACACTGAAGCTTTCTTT	CASSLGGNTEAFF
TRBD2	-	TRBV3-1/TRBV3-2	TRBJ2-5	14	TGTGCCAGCAGCGCTAGCGGGGACCGAGAGACCCAGTACTTC	CASSASGDRETQYF
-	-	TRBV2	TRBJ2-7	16	TGTGCCAGCAGTGCAACCATTGTGGGTCCCTTCTACGAGCAGTACTTC	CASSATIVGPFYEQYF
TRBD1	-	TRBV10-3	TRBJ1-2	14	TGTGCCGGGGACCGGGACAGGGTTTTATGTGGCTACACCTTC	CAGDRDRVLCGYTF
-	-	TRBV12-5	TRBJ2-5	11	TGTGCTAGTGGTTCCGGACTGACCCAGTACTTC	CASGSGLTQYF
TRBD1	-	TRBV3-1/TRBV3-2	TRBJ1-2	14	TGTGCCAGCAGCCAAGTGGGTACAGGGGCTGGCTACACCTTC	CASSQVGTGAGYTF
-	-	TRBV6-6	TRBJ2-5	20	TGTGCCAGCAGCCAGGGACTTGGCAGGGGACCCGAGCTCCCCCAAGAGACCCAGTACTTC	CASSQGLGRGPELPQETQYF
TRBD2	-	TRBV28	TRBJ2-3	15	TGTGCCAGCAGTAGGCGGGGGGGCCTCGGGGATACGCAGTATTTT	CASSRRGGLGDTQYF
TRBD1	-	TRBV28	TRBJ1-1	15	TGTGCCAGCATTGGGGGACAGCGCTTGAACACTGAAGCTTTCTTT	CASIGGQRLNTEAFF
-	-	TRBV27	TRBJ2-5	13	TGTGCCAGCAGTCGCGCCCTCCAAGAGACCCAGTACTTC	CASSRALQETQYF
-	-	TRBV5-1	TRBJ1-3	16	TGCGCCAGCAGCCTTACAAGCTCGCAGGCTGGAAACACCATATATTTT	CASSLTSSQAGNTIYF
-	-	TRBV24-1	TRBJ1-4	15	TGTGCCACCAGTAGGTTGGCCAGCCCAAGGGAAAAACTGTTTTTT	CATSRLASPREKLFF
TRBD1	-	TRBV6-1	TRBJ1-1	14	TGTGCCAGCAGTGAACCCGGACAGGGGGCTAAAGCTTTCTTT	CASSEPGQGAKAFF
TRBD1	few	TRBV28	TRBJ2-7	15	TGTGCCAGCCGTAGCCTTGGGACAGGGGTCGGCGAGCAGTACTTC	CASRSLGTGVGEQYF
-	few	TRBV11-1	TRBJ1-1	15	TGTGCCAGCAGCCCCCAAAGTGGGGGGAACACTGAAGCTTTCTTT	CASSPQSGGNTEAFF
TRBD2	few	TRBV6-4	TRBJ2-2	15	TGTGCCAGCAGTGAGACTAGCGGGAACACCGGGGAGCTGTTTTTT	CASSETSGNTGELFF
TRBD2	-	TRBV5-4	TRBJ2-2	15	TGTGCCAGCAGCCTGCGGGGGGGCCCCACCGGGGAGCTGTTTTTT	CASSLRGGPTGELFF
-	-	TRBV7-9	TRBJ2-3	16	TGTGCCAGCAGCTTAGATTCCGAATGGAAAGGAGATACGCAGTATTTT	CASSLDSEWKGDTQYF
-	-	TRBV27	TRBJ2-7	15	TGTGCCAGCACCCCTCCCGGGGGGCCTCACTACGAGCAGTACTTC	CASTPPGGPHYEQYF
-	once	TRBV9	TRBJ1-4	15	TGTGCCAGCAGCTGGGGACAACCAACTAATGAAAAACTGTTTTTT	CASSWGQPTNEKLFF
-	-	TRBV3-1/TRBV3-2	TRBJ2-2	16	TGTGCCAGCAGCCAGAGGGGGGGCGCGGACACCGGGGAGCTGTTTTTT	CASSQRGGADTGELFF
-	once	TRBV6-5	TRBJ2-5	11	TGTGCCAGCAGGGACCAAGAGACCCAGTACTTC	CASRDQETQYF
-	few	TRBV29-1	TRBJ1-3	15	TGCAGCGTGGGCCCTGACATGTGGGGTGGGAACACCATATATTTT	CSVGPDMWGGNTIYF
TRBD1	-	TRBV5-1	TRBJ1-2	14	TGCGCCAGCAGCTCCGGGACAGGGAACTATGGCTACACCTTC	CASSSGTGNYGYTF
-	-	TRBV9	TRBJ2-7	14	TGTGCCAGCAGCGTAGGGAGCTTCTCTAACGAGCAGTACTTC	CASSVGSFSNEQYF
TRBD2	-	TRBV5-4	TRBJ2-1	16	TGTGCCAGCAGCCGTCTGGGGCGGGGGGTTTCCAATGAGCAGTTCTTC	CASSRLGRGVSNEQFF
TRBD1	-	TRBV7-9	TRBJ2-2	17	TGTGCCAGCAGCTTATCGATTCCGGGACAGATCACCGGGGAGCTGTTTTTT	CASSLSIPGQITGELFF
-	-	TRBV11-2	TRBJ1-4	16	TGTGCCAGCAGCTCGATAGGACAGACCTCTAATGAAAAACTGTTTTTT	CASSSIGQTSNEKLFF
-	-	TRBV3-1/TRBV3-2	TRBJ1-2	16	TGTGCCAGCAGCCAAGATAGGAAGGCCCATAACTATGGCTACACCTTC	CASSQDRKAHNYGYTF
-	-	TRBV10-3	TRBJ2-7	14	TGTGCCATCAGTGGGTCAACAGGGAGCTACGAGCAGTACTTC	CAISGSTGSYEQYF
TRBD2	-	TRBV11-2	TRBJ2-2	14	TGTGCCAGCAGCGGACTAGCGTTCACCGGGGAGCTGTTTTTT	CASSGLAFTGELFF
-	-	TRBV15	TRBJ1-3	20	TGTGCCACCAGCAGAGACGGCCCCGGGCAAACATGGGGTTCTGGAAACACCATATATTTT	CATSRDGPGQTWGSGNTIYF